This is a list of T cell receptor beta chains from one sample in a study of cytomegalovirus exposure and HLA in healthy donors. Using immunoSEQ multiplex PCR, the repertoire was profiled, and TCRdb retains in-frame clones only, with some absent. The data show 200,000 to 250,000 clones, over 80% seen once. Sequencing input: PBMCs. The receptors were sampled from a woman aged 18-35 years in good health and CMV-seronegative. CDR3s include the opening cysteine and the closing phenylalanine or tryptophan.

V | CDR3
TRBV30 | CAWSSQQGVGYTF
TRBV30 | CAWSRGLGNQPQHF
TRBV7-7 | CASSGDYHQETQYF
TRBV27 | CASSFRDRGLGRNTGELFF
TRBV5-1 | CASSFLAGGPYEQYF
TRBV6-5 | CASRGDSRGNTIYF
TRBV7-9 | CASSLGGLEKLFF
TRBV4-1 | CASSQGRQAGGPNEKLFF
TRBV10-3 | CAISQGVQISYEQYF
TRBV7-3 | CASSRGGGPQETQYF
TRBV7-7 | CASSPATSSYNEQFF
TRBV7-2 | CASSLDGGLGSSYEQYF
TRBV6-1 | CASTGIRNTIYF
TRBV2 | CASSSLIGTDTQYF
TRBV5-5 | CASSVGQNTEAFF
TRBV19 | CASSVSTGANTEAFF
TRBV28 | CASSFVGIRALQPQHF
TRBV27 | CASSPLKTGQGANEQFF
TRBV6-1 | CASSVLTSGSTDTQYF
TRBV23-1 | CASSQGQGSKEKLFF
TRBV30 | CAWRQGETEAFF
TRBV5-1 | CASSLSGGMNTEAFF
TRBV15 | CATSRDPGERIYNEQFF
TRBV27 | CASSPGTRRYF
TRBV11-2 | CASSLAPRADQPQHF
TRBV4-2 | CASSQSPGQRNTEAFF
TRBV4-2 | CASSQDQVQGDYGYTF
TRBV4-1 | CASKLNTENSIQYF
TRBV5-6 | CASSLVRGPDTEAFF
TRBV7-7 | CASSLGPPAEAFF
TRBV7-6 | CASSPRGGEAFF
TRBV30 | CASRGGPNQPQHF
TRBV4-1 | CASSPRDRHYEQYF
TRBV5-6 | CASSFLLGTGGNEQFF
TRBV5-1 | CASSNTAGQGHNEQFF
TRBV2 | CASARQAEREKLFF
TRBV28 | CASYPSGSIVETQYF
TRBV27 | CASSLSTYGGAETQYF
TRBV18 | CASNSRGYEQYF
TRBV30 | CACSTPVANYGYTF
TRBV2 | CASSENLAGDNYNEQFF
TRBV11-1 | CASSRTPDTQYF
TRBV19 | CASSMVGLAGIYEQYF
TRBV5-3 | CARSLSWGLPNSPLHF
TRBV7-6 | CASSPPSAGGSPVF
TRBV6-4 | CASSLAGSASGANVLTF
TRBV28 | CASSPALAGDEQFF
TRBV5-4 | CASSLAGGTDTQYF